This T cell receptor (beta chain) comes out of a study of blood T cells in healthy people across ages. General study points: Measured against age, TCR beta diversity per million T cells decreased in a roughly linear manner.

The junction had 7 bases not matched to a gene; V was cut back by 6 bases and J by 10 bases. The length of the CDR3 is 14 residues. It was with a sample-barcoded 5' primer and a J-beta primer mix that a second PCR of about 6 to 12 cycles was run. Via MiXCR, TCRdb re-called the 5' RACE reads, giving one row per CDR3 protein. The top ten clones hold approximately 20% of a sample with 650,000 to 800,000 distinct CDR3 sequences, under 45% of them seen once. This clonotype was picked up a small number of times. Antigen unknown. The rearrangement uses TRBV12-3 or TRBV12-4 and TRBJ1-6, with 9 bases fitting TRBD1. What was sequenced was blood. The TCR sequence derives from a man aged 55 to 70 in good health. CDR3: CASSWDRVSSPLHF. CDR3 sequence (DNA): TGTGCCAGCAGCTGGGACAGGGTATCCTCACCCCTCCACTTT.